The rows below give T cell receptor beta chains drawn from one sample of a study of sequential checkpoint blockade in melanoma. Profiling relied on immunoSEQ multiplex PCR, and the TCRdb table lists in-frame clones only, not all of them. Of about 2,500 clones in the sample, more than 12% are singletons; the top ten hold about a sixth. The specimen was tumor tissue (inferred from file names), collected from a patient given nivolumab and ipilimumab in sequence. Receptors were obtained from a human donor with melanoma. The CDR3 runs from the conserved cysteine through the conserved F or W. A D gene is named only where the DNA matches it firmly. Where a row states a size, it is once, few, many or the class of an expanded clone; other rows omit it.

>TRBV29-1|TRBJ1-2|12|-|large
CSVSQGGYGYTF
TGCAGCGTTTCACAGGGAGGCTATGGCTACACCTTC
>TRBV9|TRBJ1-5|15|-|-
CASSLHGGRNQPQHF
TGTGCCAGCAGCCTCCATGGGGGCCGCAATCAGCCCCAGCATTTT
>TRBV5-1|TRBJ2-1|15|TRBD2|-
CASSTLAGGTPEQFF
TGCGCCAGCAGCACACTAGCGGGGGGTACCCCGGAGCAGTTCTTC
>TRBV11-3|TRBJ2-1|17|TRBD2|medium-sized
CASSLARLAGLNNEQFF
TGTGCCAGCAGCTTGGCCCGACTAGCGGGGCTCAACAATGAGCAGTTCTTC
>TRBV5-1|TRBJ1-1|15|-|-
CASSLGHGVGLTAFF
TGCGCCAGCAGCTTGGGCCACGGGGTTGGACTTACGGCTTTCTTT
>TRBV5-1|TRBJ2-5|15|TRBD2|-
CASSSPLAGGETQYF
TGCGCCAGCAGCTCGCCCCTAGCGGGGGGGGAGACCCAGTACTTC
>TRBV28|TRBJ1-2|13|TRBD1|-
CASSSGQGDGYTF
TGTGCCAGCAGCTCAGGACAGGGAGATGGCTACACCTTC
>TRBV15|TRBJ1-2|15|-|-
CATSRGAGLGYGYTF
TGTGCCACCAGCAGAGGCGCGGGCCTTGGCTATGGCTACACCTTC
>TRBV18|TRBJ2-3|15|TRBD1|-
CASSPQGQGTDTQYF
TGTGCCAGCTCACCACAGGGACAGGGGACAGATACGCAGTATTTT
>TRBV11-3|TRBJ1-1|15|-|medium-sized
CASSLVRQVGTEAFF
TGTGCCAGCAGCTTAGTAAGGCAGGTCGGCACTGAAGCTTTCTTT
>TRBV11-3|TRBJ2-5|14|TRBD1|few
CASSAGTGLQTQYF
TGTGCCAGCAGCGCCGGGACAGGGCTGCAGACCCAGTACTTC
>TRBV18|TRBJ2-5|14|-|-
CASSPKGGGETQYF
TGTGCCAGCTCACCCAAGGGAGGGGGAGAGACCCAGTACTTC
>TRBV7-4|TRBJ1-1|13|-|few
CASSQGLGTEAFF
TGTGCCAGCAGCCAGGGGTTGGGGACTGAAGCTTTCTTT
>TRBV11-3|TRBJ2-7|15|-|medium-sized
CASSWATGSSYEQYF
TGTGCCAGCAGTTGGGCCACGGGGAGCTCCTACGAGCAGTACTTC
>TRBV9|TRBJ2-5|17|TRBD2|few
CASSVGGGAPTGETQYF
TGTGCCAGCAGCGTCGGGGGGGGCGCCCCTACGGGAGAGACCCAGTACTTC
>TRBV15|TRBJ2-1|14|-|-
CATSSGSVEDEQFF
TGTGCCACCAGCAGCGGCTCTGTGGAGGATGAGCAGTTCTTC
>TRBV6-8|TRBJ1-1|14|TRBD1|few
CASSPDRGLTEAFF
TGTGCCAGCAGTCCTGACAGGGGGCTTACTGAAGCTTTCTTT
>TRBV30|TRBJ1-1|13|-|few
CAWRLATGTEAFF
TGTGCCTGGAGGTTAGCGACGGGGACTGAAGCTTTCTTT
>TRBV6-1|TRBJ2-7|14|-|medium-sized
CASSEVGRGHEQYF
TGTGCCAGCAGTGAAGTAGGCAGGGGACACGAGCAGTACTTC
>TRBV18|TRBJ1-2|18|TRBD1|-
CASSPQRATGRTNYGYTF
TGTGCCAGCTCACCACAGAGGGCGACAGGGAGGACTAACTATGGCTACACCTTC
>TRBV6-8|TRBJ1-1|12|-|few
CATRTVNTEAFF
TGTGCCACCCGGACGGTGAACACTGAAGCTTTCTTT
>TRBV5-1|TRBJ2-3|15|-|-
CASSLGTPGADTQYF
TGCGCCAGCAGCTTGGGGACCCCGGGGGCAGATACGCAGTATTTT
>TRBV19|TRBJ2-6|14|-|-
CASSGDSGANVLTF
TGTGCCAGTAGCGGGGACTCTGGGGCCAACGTCCTGACTTTC
>TRBV19|TRBJ2-2|15|TRBD2|-
CATGTSKYLTGELFF
TGTGCCACCGGGACTAGCAAATATCTCACCGGGGAGCTGTTTTTT
>TRBV6-8|TRBJ2-1|13|-|-
CAITTGEDNEQFF
TGTGCCATCACTACTGGGGAGGACAATGAGCAGTTCTTC
>TRBV5-1|TRBJ2-5|18|TRBD1|-
CASSFEGQGYGVQETQYF
TGCGCCAGCAGCTTCGAGGGACAGGGGTATGGAGTGCAAGAGACCCAGTACTTC
>TRBV6-8|TRBJ2-7|13|-|-
CASNLLPASEQYF
TGTGCCAGCAACTTACTACCCGCTTCCGAGCAGTACTTC
>TRBV11-3|TRBJ1-4|16|TRBD1|medium-sized
CASSRYRGATNEKLFF
TGTGCCAGCAGCCGCTACAGGGGTGCAACTAATGAAAAACTGTTTTTT
>TRBV6-8|TRBJ1-3|12|-|-
CASRGVGNTIYF
TGTGCCAGCAGAGGGGTAGGAAACACCATATATTTT
>TRBV9|TRBJ1-2|13|-|few
CATRSPERGGYTF
TGTGCCACCAGATCACCTGAGAGAGGAGGCTACACCTTC
>TRBV6-8|TRBJ1-2|12|-|medium-sized
CASSADLPGYTF
TGTGCCAGCAGTGCGGACCTCCCCGGCTACACCTTC
>TRBV6-8|TRBJ2-3|13|-|medium-sized
CASSDPYSDTQYF
TGTGCCAGCAGTGATCCTTATTCGGATACGCAGTATTTT
>TRBV6-1|TRBJ1-4|15|-|few
CASSEAKGWVEKLFF
TGTGCCAGCAGTGAAGCTAAGGGGTGGGTTGAAAAACTGTTTTTT
>TRBV11-3|TRBJ1-1|14|-|medium-sized
CASSLNDMDTEAFF
TGTGCCAGCAGCTTAAACGATATGGACACTGAAGCTTTCTTT
>TRBV19|TRBJ1-1|12|-|-
CATYPWDTEAFF
TGTGCCACCTATCCTTGGGACACTGAAGCTTTCTTT
>TRBV5-1|TRBJ2-1|16|-|few
CASSLGVRLGYNEQFF
TGCGCCAGCAGCTTGGGCGTTCGACTGGGATACAATGAGCAGTTCTTC
>TRBV11-3|TRBJ1-2|15|-|medium-sized
CASSLVTGSFGGYTF
TGTGCCAGCAGCTTAGTAACAGGTTCGTTCGGTGGCTACACCTTC
>TRBV18|TRBJ1-3|17|-|-
CASSPGVPGGAGNTIYF
TGTGCCAGCTCACCGGGGGTGCCTGGGGGCGCCGGAAACACCATATATTTT
>TRBV6-8|TRBJ1-2|13|-|medium-sized
CASSPGRWYGYTF
TGTGCCAGCAGCCCCGGGAGGTGGTATGGCTACACCTTC
>TRBV18|TRBJ2-2|15|TRBD1|few
CASSPAGQGTGELFF
TGTGCCAGCTCACCAGCGGGACAGGGAACCGGGGAGCTGTTTTTT
>TRBV6-8|TRBJ2-3|16|-|-
CASSYSQGSGTDTQYF
TGTGCCAGCAGTTACTCTCAGGGGTCGGGCACAGATACGCAGTATTTT
>TRBV9|TRBJ1-1|12|-|-
CASKLWGEEAFF
TGTGCCAGCAAGCTCTGGGGGGAAGAAGCTTTCTTT
>TRBV11-1|TRBJ2-7|15|TRBD1|many
CASSPGTGGGYEQYF
TGTGCCAGCAGCCCCGGGACAGGGGGCGGGTACGAGCAGTACTTC
>TRBV11-3|TRBJ2-7|15|TRBD2|large
CASSSRLAGQWEQYF
TGTGCCAGCAGCTCACGACTAGCGGGCCAGTGGGAGCAGTACTTC
>TRBV11-3|TRBJ2-6|15|-|many
CASSLSVSGANVLTF
TGTGCCAGCAGCTTATCTGTATCTGGGGCCAACGTCCTGACTTTC
>TRBV11-3|TRBJ1-1|15|-|medium-sized
CASSSSERANTEAFF
TGTGCCAGCAGCTCTTCGGAAAGGGCCAACACTGAAGCTTTCTTT
>TRBV19|TRBJ2-5|14|-|-
CASSISEGMGTQYF
TGTGCCAGTAGTATTTCGGAGGGGATGGGGACCCAGTACTTC